This is a list of T cell receptor beta chains from one sample in a study of CD8 T cells in ankylosing spondylitis. TCRdb reanalysed the 5' RACE reads using MiXCR and keeps one entry per CDR3 protein. Among some 46,000 distinct CDR3 sequences, approximately 9.9% were seen once, and the ten largest hold about 1.4%. The sequencing input was blood, either unsorted or a sorted T cell fraction (not recorded which). Receptors were obtained from a male donor with ankylosing spondylitis or in good health (not recorded which). Both conserved end residues are part of each CDR3. The D gene is left open where the match is weak. Clone size appears in some rows only: once, few, many, or a class for an expanded clone.

TRBV10-3,TRBD1,TRBJ2-3,few,TGTGCCATCAACCGGGACAGTAACACAGATACGCAGTATTTT,CAINRDSNTDTQYF
TRBV9,-,TRBJ2-7,-,TGTGCCAGCAGCGTTGGAGAAGAGCAGTACTTC,CASSVGEEQYF
TRBV5-1,TRBD1,TRBJ2-7,many,TGCGCCAGCAGCTCGTCACCGGGACAGGTCTACGAGCAGTACTTC,CASSSSPGQVYEQYF
TRBV5-1,-,TRBJ2-2,many,TGCGCCAGCAGCCCTGGGCCGGCGAACACCGGGGAGCTGTTTTTT,CASSPGPANTGELFF
TRBV20-1,-,TRBJ2-4,-,TGCAGTGCTAGAGATCCAGGCATTCAGTACTTC,CSARDPGIQYF
TRBV12-3/TRBV12-4,-,TRBJ2-3,many,TGTGCCAGCAGTGGAGAAGGGGTTACGCAGTATTTT,CASSGEGVTQYF
TRBV15,-,TRBJ2-7,many,TGTGCCACCAGCAGAGATCGCGGCAGGGGCGGCGAGCAGTACTTC,CATSRDRGRGGEQYF
TRBV20-1,-,TRBJ1-5,many,TGCAGTGCTAGCGAGGGAGATAGCAATCAGCCCCAGCATTTT,CSASEGDSNQPQHF
TRBV5-1,-,TRBJ2-7,-,TGCGCCAGCAGCCCCCGTGGTCGGCTAGCGAGCTCCTACGAGCAGTACTTC,CASSPRGRLASSYEQYF
TRBV5-1,-,TRBJ1-1,few,TGCGCCAGCAGCCTGGCCGGGAGATCCGAAGCTTTCTTT,CASSLAGRSEAFF
TRBV3-1,-,TRBJ1-6,-,TGTGCCAGCGGGCTAGGACTTAGCTCCTATAATTCACCCCTCCACTTT,CASGLGLSSYNSPLHF
TRBV3-1,-,TRBJ1-2,-,TGTGCCAGCAGCCTATGGGGCAGGGGCGGCCACACCTTC,CASSLWGRGGHTF
TRBV20-1,-,TRBJ2-7,few,TGCAGTGCTTCCCCCCGGGCAGGGCCCTACGAGCAGTACTTC,CSASPRAGPYEQYF
TRBV7-6,-,TRBJ2-3,few,TGTGCCAGCAGCAACCGGGACACCACAGATACGCAGTATTTT,CASSNRDTTDTQYF
TRBV7-2,TRBD2,TRBJ2-5,-,TGTGCCAGCAGCTGGGGGACTAGCGGGGGGACACAGTACTTC,CASSWGTSGGTQYF
TRBV21-1,-,TRBJ2-6,many,TGTGCCAGCAGCAAAATATGGGAACTAGAGGCCAACGTCCTGACTTTC,CASSKIWELEANVLTF
TRBV7-9,-,TRBJ2-2,-,TGTGCCAGCAGCAGAAACCGCGGGGAGCTGTTTTTT,CASSRNRGELFF
TRBV10-3,-,TRBJ2-1,few,TGTGCCATCAGTGAGTCCCCTGCGGCAGGGATGGTAGGCAATGAGCAGTTCTTC,CAISESPAAGMVGNEQFF
TRBV28,-,TRBJ1-5,many,TGTGCCAGCAGCGTTTTTTGGCCCCAGCATTTT,CASSVFWPQHF
TRBV15,-,TRBJ1-2,many,TGTGCCACCAGCAGATTAGCCGGGGTGAGCTATGGCTACACCTTC,CATSRLAGVSYGYTF
TRBV6-1,-,TRBJ2-5,-,TGTGCCAGCAGTGAAGCTTCGGGACGGCAAGAGACCCAGTACTTC,CASSEASGRQETQYF
TRBV25-1,TRBD1,TRBJ1-2,-,TGTGCCACCCATGGGACAGGGGGCCTTGGCTACACCTTC,CATHGTGGLGYTF
TRBV4-3,-,TRBJ2-7,-,TGCGCCAGCAGCCAAGGCGATCCAGGTTCCTACGAGCAGTACTTC,CASSQGDPGSYEQYF
TRBV12-3/TRBV12-4,TRBD1,TRBJ1-1,many,TGTGCCAGCAGTTTTCTTGGACAGGACAACATGAACACTGAAGCTTTCTTT,CASSFLGQDNMNTEAFF
TRBV11-2,-,TRBJ1-4,-,TGTGCCAGCAGCTTAAGGGGAACTAATGAAAAACTGTTTTTT,CASSLRGTNEKLFF
TRBV3-1,-,TRBJ2-5,many,TGTGCCAGCAGCCAAGATGCTTCTGGAAGGGAGACCCAGTACTTC,CASSQDASGRETQYF
TRBV14,-,TRBJ1-2,many,TGTGCCAGCAGCCAAGACATCCGCGTTTATGGCTACACCTTC,CASSQDIRVYGYTF
TRBV5-1,-,TRBJ1-2,many,TGCGCCAGCAGCTTGGGCCCAACACAGAAGAACTATGGCTACACCTTC,CASSLGPTQKNYGYTF
TRBV5-1,-,TRBJ2-1,many,TGCGCCAGCAGCTTTAACAATGAGCAGTTCTTC,CASSFNNEQFF
TRBV19,-,TRBJ2-5,-,TGTGCCAGTAGTATTGGACGCGGGCGAGAGACCCAGTACTTC,CASSIGRGRETQYF
TRBV11-2,-,TRBJ2-1,-,TGTGCCAGCAGCTCCGGACAGAACTACAATGAGCAGTTCTTC,CASSSGQNYNEQFF
TRBV6-5,-,TRBJ2-2,many,TGTGCCAGCAGTTACTCGTCTAGTTCGGCGAACACCGGGGAGCTGTTTTTT,CASSYSSSSANTGELFF
TRBV12-3/TRBV12-4,-,TRBJ1-1,many,TGTGCCAGCAGTTTGGACCGCCGTGGCACTGAAGCTTTCTTT,CASSLDRRGTEAFF
TRBV9,-,TRBJ1-3,many,TGTGCCAGCAGCCGGAACTCTGGAAACACCATATATTTT,CASSRNSGNTIYF
TRBV5-1,-,TRBJ1-1,many,TGCGCCAGCAGCCCTGCTCCGAACACTGAAGCTTTCTTT,CASSPAPNTEAFF
TRBV5-6,TRBD1,TRBJ1-1,many,TGTGCCAGCAGCTTTTCGGGCAGGGGGCTGACTGAAGCTTTCTTT,CASSFSGRGLTEAFF
TRBV5-1,TRBD2,TRBJ2-3,few,TGCGCCAGCAGCTTTGGGAGGGAGAGGGCAGATACGCAGTATTTT,CASSFGRERADTQYF
TRBV30,TRBD1,TRBJ1-4,many,TGTGCCTGGACCGCCACCGGGACAGGAGAGAATGAAAAACTGTTTTTT,CAWTATGTGENEKLFF
TRBV6-5,TRBD1,TRBJ1-5,few,TGTGCCAGCAGTTATGGGACAGGGGATAATCAGCCCCAGCATTTT,CASSYGTGDNQPQHF
TRBV4-1,-,TRBJ1-2,many,TGCGCCAGCAGCCAAGATTTAGGCAGGGTATATGGCTACACCTTC,CASSQDLGRVYGYTF
TRBV12-3/TRBV12-4,-,TRBJ2-4,many,TGTGCCAGCAGCCTCCGGGACCCCTCCAAAAACATTCAGTACTTC,CASSLRDPSKNIQYF
TRBV11-2,-,TRBJ2-5,few,TGTGCCAGCAGCCATCAAGAGACCCAGTACTTC,CASSHQETQYF
TRBV9,-,TRBJ1-6,many,TGTGCCAGCAGCGTAGGGGGGGGCGGTAATTCACCCCTCCACTTT,CASSVGGGGNSPLHF
TRBV20-1,-,TRBJ2-3,many,TGCAGTGCTAGAACTCAATATCGCACAGATACGCAGTATTTT,CSARTQYRTDTQYF
TRBV6-1,-,TRBJ2-5,many,TGTGCCAGCAGTCCATACCCCTTTGGGTCTCCCACACCAGAGACCCAGTACTTC,CASSPYPFGSPTPETQYF